The clone carrying this T cell receptor (beta chain) was seen many times. Specified time point: sample taken at primary tumor resection. Frozen PBMC, nontumor lung or tumor provided whole RNA, which was sequenced unsorted. Individually, TCR cDNA molecules were each labelled with a unique molecular identifier. MiXCR, applied by TCRdb to the 5' RACE reads, yields one record per CDR3 protein. The sample carries approximately 82,000 distinct CDR3 sequences, around 12% recorded once. This record comes from a study of spatial heterogeneity in lung cancer. About the research overall: A consistent excess of beta-chain over alpha-chain sequences was detected.

The germline gives CDR1 SGHKS, CDR2 YYEKEE (reference sequence). The V end lost 4 bases, the J end lost 1 base, and 14 bases lay between the germline ends. The CDR3 contains 15 residues. The sample consisted of PBMCs, taken at surgery. The clonotype was recovered from a male donor with early-stage non-small cell lung cancer. The chain combines TRBV5-5 with TRBJ1-2; D is perhaps TRBD1 (6 bases). CDR3 DNA: TGTGCCAGCAGCCCTCCGGGACACGATAACTATGGCTACACCTTC. This encodes CASSPPGHDNYGYTF.